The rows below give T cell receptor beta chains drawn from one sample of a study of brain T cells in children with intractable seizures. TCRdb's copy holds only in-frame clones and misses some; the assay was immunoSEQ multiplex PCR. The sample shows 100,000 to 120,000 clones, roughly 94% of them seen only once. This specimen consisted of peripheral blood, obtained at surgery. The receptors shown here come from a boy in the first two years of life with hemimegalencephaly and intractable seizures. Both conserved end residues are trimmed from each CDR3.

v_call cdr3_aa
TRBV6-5 ASSYLPGQGRETQY
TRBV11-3 ASSCPPESYEQY
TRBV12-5 ASGLSGTYNEQF
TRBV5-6 ASSGTGNCSGNTIY
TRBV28 ASSPSGTRRTQY
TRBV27 ASSLGTGDGYT
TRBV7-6 ASSLADPSGNYEQY
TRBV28 ASRYLGLAGDIYEQY
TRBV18 ASSLLEAGTGSDEQF
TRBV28 ASSLLGTHGYT
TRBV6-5 ASRPGGNQPQH
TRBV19 ASLYGTGAF
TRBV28 ASSLVRPGYQETQY
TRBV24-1 ATQGEETQY
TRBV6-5 ASTFDGANYGYT
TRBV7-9 ASSSRTDATNEKLF
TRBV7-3 ASSLGSGAEAF
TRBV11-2 ASSRRLAGGPGEQF
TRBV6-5 ASRASGRTDTQY
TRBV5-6 ASSIGWGERAQETQY
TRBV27 ASSLLFTGELF
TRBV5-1 ASSLGGSGTFSYNEQF